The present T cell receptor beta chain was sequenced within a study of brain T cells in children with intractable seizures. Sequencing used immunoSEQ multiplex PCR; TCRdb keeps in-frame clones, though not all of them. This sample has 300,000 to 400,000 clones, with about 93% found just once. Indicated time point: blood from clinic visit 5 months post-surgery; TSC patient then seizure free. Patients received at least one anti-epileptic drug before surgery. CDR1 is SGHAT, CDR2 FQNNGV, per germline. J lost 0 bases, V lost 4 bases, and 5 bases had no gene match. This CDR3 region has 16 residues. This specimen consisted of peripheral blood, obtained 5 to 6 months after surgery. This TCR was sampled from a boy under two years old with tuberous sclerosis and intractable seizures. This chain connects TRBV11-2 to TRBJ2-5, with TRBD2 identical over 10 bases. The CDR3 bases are TGTGCCAGCAGCTCCGGGACTAGCGCTTACCAAGAGACCCAGTACTTC. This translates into CASSSGTSAYQETQYF.